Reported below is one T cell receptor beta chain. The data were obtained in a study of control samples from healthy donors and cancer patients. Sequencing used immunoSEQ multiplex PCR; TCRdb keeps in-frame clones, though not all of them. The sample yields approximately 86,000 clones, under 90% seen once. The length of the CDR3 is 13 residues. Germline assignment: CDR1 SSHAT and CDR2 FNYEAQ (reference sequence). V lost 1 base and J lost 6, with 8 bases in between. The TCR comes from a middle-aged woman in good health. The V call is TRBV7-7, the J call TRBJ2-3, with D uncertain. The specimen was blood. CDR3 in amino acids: CASSLGSEDTQYF. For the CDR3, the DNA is TGTGCCAGCAGCTTAGGTTCCGAGGATACGCAGTATTTT. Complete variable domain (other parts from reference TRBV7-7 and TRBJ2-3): GAGVSQSPRYKVTKRGQDVTLRCDPISSHATLYWYQQALGQGPEFLTYFNYEAQPDKSGLPSDRFSAERPEGSISTLTIQRTEQRDSAMYRCASSLGSEDTQYFGPGTRLTVL.